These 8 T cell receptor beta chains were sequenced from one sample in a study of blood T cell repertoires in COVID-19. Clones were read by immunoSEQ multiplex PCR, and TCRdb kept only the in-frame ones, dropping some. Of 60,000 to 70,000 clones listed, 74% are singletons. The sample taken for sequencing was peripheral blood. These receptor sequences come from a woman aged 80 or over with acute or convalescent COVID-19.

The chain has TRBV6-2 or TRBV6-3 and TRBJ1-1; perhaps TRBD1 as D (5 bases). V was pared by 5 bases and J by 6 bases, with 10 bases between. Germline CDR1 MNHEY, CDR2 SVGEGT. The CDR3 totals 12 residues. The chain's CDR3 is CASSRGEAEAFF. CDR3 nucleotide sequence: TGTGCCAGCAGTCGGGGGGAGGCTGAAGCTTTCTTT.

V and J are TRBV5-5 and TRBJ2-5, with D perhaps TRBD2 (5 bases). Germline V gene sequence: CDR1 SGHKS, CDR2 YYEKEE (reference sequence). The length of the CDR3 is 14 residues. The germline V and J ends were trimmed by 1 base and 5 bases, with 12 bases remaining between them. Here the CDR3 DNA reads TGTGCCAGCAGCTTGAGGAGCTCGGGGGAGACCCAGTACTTC. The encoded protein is CASSLRSSGETQYF. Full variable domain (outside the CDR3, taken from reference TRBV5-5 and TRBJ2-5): DAGVTQSPTHLIKTRGQQVTLRCSPISGHKSVSWYQQVLGQGPQFIFQYYEKEERGRGNFPDRFSARQFPNYSSELNVNALLLGDSALYLCASSLRSSGETQYFGPGTRLLVL.

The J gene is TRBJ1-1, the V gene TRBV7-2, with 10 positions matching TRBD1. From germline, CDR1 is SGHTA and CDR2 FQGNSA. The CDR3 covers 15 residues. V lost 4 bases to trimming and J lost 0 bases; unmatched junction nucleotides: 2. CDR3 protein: CASSSGTGVNTEAFF. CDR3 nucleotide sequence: TGTGCCAGCAGCTCCGGGACAGGGGTGAACACTGAAGCTTTCTTT.

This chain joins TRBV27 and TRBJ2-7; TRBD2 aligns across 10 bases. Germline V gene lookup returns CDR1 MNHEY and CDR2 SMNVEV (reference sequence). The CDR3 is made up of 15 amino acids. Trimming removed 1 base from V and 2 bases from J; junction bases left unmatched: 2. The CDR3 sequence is CASSLFLAGAYEQYF. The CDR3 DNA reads TGTGCCAGCAGTTTATTCCTAGCGGGAGCCTACGAGCAGTACTTC.

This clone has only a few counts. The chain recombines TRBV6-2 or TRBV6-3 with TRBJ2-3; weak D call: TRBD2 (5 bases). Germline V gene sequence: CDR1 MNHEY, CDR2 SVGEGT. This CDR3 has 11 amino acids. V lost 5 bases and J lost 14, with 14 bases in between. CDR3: CASSMGSRTYF. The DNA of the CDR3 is TGTGCCAGCAGTATGGGGAGCAGGACGTATTTT.

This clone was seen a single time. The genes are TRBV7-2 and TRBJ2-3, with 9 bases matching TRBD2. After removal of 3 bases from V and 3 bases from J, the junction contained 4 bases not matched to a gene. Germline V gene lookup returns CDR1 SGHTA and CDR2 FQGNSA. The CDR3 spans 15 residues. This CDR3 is CASSFPAGGTDTQYF. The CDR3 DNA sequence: TGTGCCAGCAGCTTCCCAGCGGGAGGTACAGATACGCAGTATTTT.

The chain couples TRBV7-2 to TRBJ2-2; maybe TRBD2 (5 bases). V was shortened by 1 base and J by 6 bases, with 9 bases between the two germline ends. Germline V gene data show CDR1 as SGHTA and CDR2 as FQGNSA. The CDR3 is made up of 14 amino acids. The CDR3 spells CASSLVGGSGELFF. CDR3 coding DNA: TGTGCCAGCAGCTTAGTAGGCGGGTCCGGGGAGCTGTTTTTT.

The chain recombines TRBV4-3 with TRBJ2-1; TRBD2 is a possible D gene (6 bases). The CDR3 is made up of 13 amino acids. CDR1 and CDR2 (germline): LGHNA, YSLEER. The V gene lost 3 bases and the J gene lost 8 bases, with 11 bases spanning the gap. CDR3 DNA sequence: TGCGCCAGCAGCCAGGAACTAGCCGATGAGCAGTTCTTC. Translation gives CASSQELADEQFF.